A selection of T cell receptor beta chains follows, all from one sample in a study of regulatory T cells in long-lasting Graves disease. Each CDR3 protein gets one entry after TCRdb re-called the multiplex PCR reads with MiXCR. The table includes about half a million distinct CDR3 sequences, 20% to 25% detected once. The source was peripheral blood mononuclear cells (PBMCs), collected when the disease was refractory, from a patient treated with antithyroid drugs. Receptor source: a female donor with Graves disease. The CDR3 runs from the conserved cysteine through the conserved F or W. The D gene is left open where the match is weak. Clone size is shown for a subset of rows, as once, few, many or a class of expanded clone.

d_gene: -; v_gene: TRBV7-2; j_gene: TRBJ2-5; len: 15; abundance: few; CDR3nt: TGTGCCAGCAGCTTAGAGTGGGGTGGGTTCGAGACCCAGTACTTC; CDR3aa: CASSLEWGGFETQYF
d_gene: -; v_gene: TRBV14; j_gene: TRBJ2-2; len: 15; abundance: few; CDR3nt: TGTGCCAGTAGAGGGAGCGGGTCGAACACCGGGGAGCTGTTTTTT; CDR3aa: CASRGSGSNTGELFF
d_gene: TRBD1; v_gene: TRBV6-5; j_gene: TRBJ1-4; len: 15; abundance: -; CDR3nt: TGTGCCAGCAGTTACCGTACAGGGGGAAGAGAAAAACTGTTTTTT; CDR3aa: CASSYRTGGREKLFF
d_gene: -; v_gene: TRBV7-9; j_gene: TRBJ2-7; len: 14; abundance: -; CDR3nt: TGTGCCAGCAGCTTAGCGGGGGACCAGTACGAGCAGTACTTC; CDR3aa: CASSLAGDQYEQYF
d_gene: -; v_gene: TRBV20-1; j_gene: TRBJ1-1; len: 14; abundance: many; CDR3nt: TGCAGTGCCAAAAGCGGGAGTCTAGACACTGAAGCTTTCTTT; CDR3aa: CSAKSGSLDTEAFF
d_gene: -; v_gene: TRBV7-6; j_gene: TRBJ1-5; len: 13; abundance: many; CDR3nt: TGTGCCAGCAGCGCAGGCCAGGGTCAGCCCCAGCATTTT; CDR3aa: CASSAGQGQPQHF
d_gene: -; v_gene: TRBV28; j_gene: TRBJ2-5; len: 24; abundance: -; CDR3nt: -; CDR3aa: CASSTLRDELAKNIQYFGAGTQYF
d_gene: -; v_gene: TRBV28; j_gene: TRBJ2-7; len: 12; abundance: few; CDR3nt: TGTGCCAGCAGTTTATCGTCGGGCGAGCAGTACTTC; CDR3aa: CASSLSSGEQYF
d_gene: -; v_gene: TRBV12-3/TRBV12-4; j_gene: TRBJ2-1; len: 15; abundance: few; CDR3nt: TGTGCCAGCAGTCTGGGGCCGAGCTCCTACAATGAGCAGTTCTTC; CDR3aa: CASSLGPSSYNEQFF
d_gene: -; v_gene: TRBV5-1; j_gene: TRBJ2-6; len: 16; abundance: -; CDR3nt: TGCGCCAGCAGCTGGACAACTAGCTCGGGGGCCAACGTCCTGACTTTC; CDR3aa: CASSWTTSSGANVLTF
d_gene: -; v_gene: TRBV14; j_gene: TRBJ2-3; len: 14; abundance: -; CDR3nt: TGTGCCAGCAGCCAAGTTGAGGCGTCAGATACGCAGTATTTT; CDR3aa: CASSQVEASDTQYF
d_gene: -; v_gene: TRBV7-2; j_gene: TRBJ2-5; len: 13; abundance: -; CDR3nt: TGTGCCAGCACCCTTTTCGGGCGAGAGACCCAGTACTTC; CDR3aa: CASTLFGRETQYF
d_gene: TRBD2; v_gene: TRBV2; j_gene: TRBJ2-2; len: 15; abundance: -; CDR3nt: TGTGCCAGCAGTGCGCGTAGCGGGATAGGCGGGGAGCTGTTTTTT; CDR3aa: CASSARSGIGGELFF